One and the same sample provided the 18 T cell receptor beta chains below, sequenced in a study of blood T cell repertoires in COVID-19. Assay: immunoSEQ multiplex PCR; the TCRdb copy retains only in-frame clones and omits some. The table records 150,000 to 180,000 clones, about 90% of them present only once. The material sequenced was peripheral blood. The receptors were gathered from a man aged 45-65 years with acute or convalescent COVID-19.

The rearrangement joins TRBV6-6 to TRBJ1-5, with D unresolved. The ends were cut back, 5 bases at V and 6 bases at J, with 11 bases in the middle. The CDR3 has 13 residues. Germline V gene sequence: CDR1 MNHNY, CDR2 SVGAGI (reference sequence). The CDR3, as DNA: TGTGCCAGCAGTCTACCGACGGGTCAGCCCCAGCATTTT. Translation: CASSLPTGQPQHF.

The chain is built from TRBV2 and TRBJ1-1; 8 bases are a match to TRBD1. The V segment lost 6 bases and the J segment 11 bases; nucleotides outside the gene matches: 8. CDR1 is SNHLY and CDR2 is FYNNEI in the germline V gene. This CDR3 region has 12 residues. This chain's CDR3 is CASSPRGHWAFF. Written as DNA, the CDR3 is TGTGCCAGCAGCCCCAGGGGGCACTGGGCTTTCTTT. The whole variable domain, filled in from reference TRBV2 and TRBJ1-1, reads EPEVTQTPSHQVTQMGQEVILRCVPISNHLYFYWYRQILGQKVEFLVSFYNNEISEKSEIFDDQFSVERPDGSNFTLKIRSTKLEDSAMYFCASSPRGHWAFFGQGTRLTVV.

The chain is built from TRBV6-6 and TRBJ1-2; no firm D call. The CDR3 runs 13 residues. Germline values: CDR1 MNHNY, CDR2 SVGAGI (reference sequence). V gave up 6 bases and J gave up 0 bases, with 8 bases separating them. CDR3 region: CASSTTANYGYTF. As DNA, the CDR3 is TGTGCCAGCAGCACCACAGCTAACTATGGCTACACCTTC.

The V call is TRBV4-3, the J call TRBJ1-5; TRBD1 might be the D (5 bases). This CDR3 spans 13 amino acids. In germline, CDR1 is LGHNA, CDR2 YSLEER. The V gene lost 4 bases and the J gene lost 4 bases, with 8 bases spanning the gap. CDR3 region: CASSRTGNQPQHF. Written as DNA, the CDR3 is TGCGCCAGCAGCCGAACAGGAAATCAGCCCCAGCATTTT.

The chain employs TRBV30 and TRBJ1-6; 7 nucleotides match TRBD1. The germline V gene encodes CDR1 GTSNPN and CDR2 SVGIG (reference sequence). V trimming: 8 bases; J trimming: 9 bases; junction bases outside the gene matches: 10. This CDR3 has 13 amino acids. CDR3 sequence reads: CAGRQGVVSPLHF. In DNA form, the CDR3 reads TGTGCCGGACGACAGGGAGTCGTTTCACCCCTCCACTTT.

The chain joins TRBV25-1 to TRBJ2-2, with a possible D match to TRBD1 (6 bases). V lost 2 bases and J lost 5, with 12 bases in between. Germline V gene sequence: CDR1 MGHDK, CDR2 SYGVNS. There are 15 residues in the CDR3. The CDR3 loop is CASSEGRGWTGELFF. DNA for the CDR3: TGTGCCAGCAGTGAAGGCAGGGGTTGGACCGGGGAGCTGTTTTTT.

V usage is TRBV4-3 and J usage is TRBJ1-2, with a tentative D call TRBD1 (5 bases). CDR1 is LGHNA and CDR2 is YSLEER in the germline V gene. The CDR3 runs to 16 residues. The V end was cut by 2 bases, the J end by 3 bases, with 16 bases between. CDR3 in DNA: TGCGCCAGCAGCCAATCTCCCTTCGACAGTGACTATGGCTACACCTTC. Protein: CASSQSPFDSDYGYTF.

The CDR3 loop is CASSGGSPYEQYF. Written as DNA, the CDR3 is TGTGCCAGCAGCGGCGGGTCTCCGTACGAGCAGTACTTC. The gene calls are TRBV5-4 and TRBJ2-7; maybe TRBD2 (5 bases). This CDR3 is 13 amino acids long. Germline V gene data show CDR1 as SGHNT and CDR2 as YYREEE (reference sequence). Trimming stripped 4 bases from V and 4 bases from J, with 12 bases between.

The V gene is TRBV2, the J gene TRBJ2-3, with 9 bases identical to TRBD2. Germline V gene sequence: CDR1 SNHLY, CDR2 FYNNEI. This CDR3 is 18 amino acids long. V lost 6 bases to trimming and J lost 0 bases; unmatched junction nucleotides: 13. CDR3 protein: CASRRRGGLITSTDTQYF. As DNA, the CDR3 is TGTGCCAGCAGACGGCGGGGGGGCCTAATAACGAGCACAGATACGCAGTATTTT.

The V gene is TRBV13, the J gene TRBJ1-1, with 8 bases fitting TRBD1. The V gene's germline CDR1 is PRHDT and CDR2 FYEKMQ (reference sequence). V lost 5 bases, J lost 5 bases, and 1 base stayed unmatched. The CDR3 loop spans 12 amino acids. The CDR3 DNA reads TGTGCCAGCAGCAACAGGGGGACTGAAGCTTTCTTT. Translating gives CASSNRGTEAFF.

This clone was observed a handful of times. This rearrangement joins TRBV5-1 to TRBJ1-1; the match to TRBD1 covers 7 bases. This CDR3 contains 16 residues. V shed 0 bases and J 3 bases; nucleotides not matched to a gene: 8. CDR1 SGHRS and CDR2 YFSETQ come from the germline V gene. CDR3 coding DNA: TGCGCCAGCAGCTTGGACACAGGGGTTGTGGACACTGAAGCTTTCTTT. Amino acids: CASSLDTGVVDTEAFF.

This sequence joins TRBV19 and TRBJ1-5; possibly TRBD1 for D (5 bases). V lost 6 bases and J 1 base, leaving 25 bases between the germline ends. The germline V gene has CDR1 LNHDA and CDR2 SQIVND (reference sequence). This CDR3 contains 19 residues. DNA of the CDR3: TGTGCCAGTAGCCATCAGCCGCGGACGGGGCGGGGGAGCAATCAGCCCCAGCATTTT. It specifies CASSHQPRTGRGSNQPQHF.

The J gene is TRBJ2-5, the V gene TRBV27; 8 bases fit TRBD2. The CDR3 sequence is 16 residues long. Germline assignment: CDR1 MNHEY and CDR2 SMNVEV (reference sequence). V was pared by 3 bases and J by 5 bases, with 11 bases of the junction left unmatched. The DNA for the CDR3 is TGTGCCAGCAGTTTTTTAGCTAGCGGGCCATGGGAGACCCAGTACTTC. Translation gives CASSFLASGPWETQYF.

The chain carries TRBV28 and TRBJ1-1; D might be TRBD1 (5 bases). V gave up 2 bases and J gave up 3 bases, with 10 bases separating them. The CDR3 covers 14 residues. Per the germline V gene, CDR1 is MDHEN and CDR2 is SYDVKM. CDR3 bases: TGTGCCAGCAGTTTAAAGGCGGGGGACACTGAAGCTTTCTTT. This translates into CASSLKAGDTEAFF.

This chain joins TRBV10-3 and TRBJ1-2; TRBD1 might be the D (6 bases). Trimming left V 10 bases short and J 4 bases short, with 22 bases between. CDR1 and CDR2 from the germline V gene are ENHRY and SYGVKD. This CDR3 is 15 amino acids long. This CDR3 reads CATRTTGTKSYGYTF. The CDR3, as DNA: TGTGCCACCCGTACCACCGGGACAAAATCCTATGGCTACACCTTC.

The chain recombines TRBV27 with TRBJ2-7; TRBD1 might be the D (6 bases). Germline lookup yields CDR1 MNHEY and CDR2 SMNVEV (reference sequence). The germline V and J ends were trimmed by 4 bases and 0 bases, with 13 bases remaining between them. The CDR3 sequence is 15 residues long. The CDR3 nucleotides read TGTGCCAGCAGTTACTCGACAGGAACCTCCTACGAGCAGTACTTC. This encodes CASSYSTGTSYEQYF.

The chain employs TRBV20-1 and TRBJ1-2; D is ambiguous. CDR1 and CDR2 (germline): DFQATT, SNEGSKA (reference sequence). This CDR3 comprises 10 residues. Trimming stripped 3 bases from V and 10 bases from J, with 9 bases between. CDR3 DNA sequence: TGCAGTGCTAGGACGGAGACCTACACCTTC. Its translation is CSARTETYTF.

V usage is TRBV28 and J usage is TRBJ1-2; 7 bases align to TRBD1. With V trimmed by 6 bases and J by 3 bases, 4 bases remained unmatched. This CDR3 is 13 amino acids long. Germline lookup yields CDR1 MDHEN and CDR2 SYDVKM. CDR3 region: CASRTGTDYGYTF. The CDR3 DNA follows: TGTGCCAGCAGAACCGGGACAGACTATGGCTACACCTTC.